This entry features one T cell receptor beta chain sequence. The antigen remains undetermined. The data are from a study of T cell responses to AZD1222 COVID-19 vaccine. Study as a whole: It was second doses at about 4 or about 12 weeks that were pooled.

Study-wide results and caveats: Seropositive AZD1222 recipients at baseline numbered only five or six. Nearly half of spike-specific TCRs reportedly go after variant regions that carry no mutations. Spike-wide coverage was observed for vaccine-associated CD4 TCRs, with dominant responses at 160-218 and 743-854.

This table comes from immunoSEQ multiplex PCR, and its TCRdb copy is limited to in-frame clones, with some not included. The sample shows around 150,000 clones, 70% to 90% of them seen only once. This TCR was sampled from an adult in good health. This specimen was peripheral blood, taken on day 0 of AZD1222 vaccination.

CDR3: CASSEEGAKTEAFF. The CDR3 bases are TGTGCCAGCAGTGAGGAGGGGGCAAAGACTGAAGCTTTCTTT. The chain combines TRBV6-4 with TRBJ1-1, with 7 nucleotides matching TRBD1. V dropped 3 bases and J dropped 5; count of bases not matched to a gene: 6. The CDR3 has 14 residues. The germline gives CDR1 MRHNA, CDR2 SNTAGT.